The TCR beta chain under discussion was sequenced for a study of post-analysis software for immune sequencing data. Overall study context: The disease courses covered relapsing-remitting, secondary progressive and progressive-relapsing multiple sclerosis. Study observations and caveats: Controls' normalized Chao1 diversity significantly exceeded that of multiple sclerosis patients. There were a handful of TRBV segments more frequent in patients than controls, and TRBV5-6, TRBV5-1 and TRBV20-1 were among them.

This clonotype was picked up a small number of times. What it binds is unknown. The TCR beta cDNA libraries contained unique molecular identifiers. About 460,000 cDNA molecules were obtained from about 0.98 to 11 million T cells. TCRdb called the PCR reads again in MiXCR, with one record for every CDR3 protein. The sample yields 550,000 to 700,000 distinct CDR3 sequences, 40% to 50% seen once. Trimming removed 5 bases from V and 8 bases from J, with 18 bases in between. The germline V gene has CDR1 MNHEY and CDR2 SVGAGI. The CDR3 consists of 15 residues. The chain couples TRBV6-5 to TRBJ1-4; possible D gene TRBD1, 5 bases. The sequence came from a girl aged 10-17 years with multiple sclerosis. The sample comprised blood. CDR3 residues: CASSRSGTEGEKLFF. DNA of the CDR3: TGTGCCAGCAGTCGATCCGGGACGGAGGGAGAAAAACTGTTTTTT.